These T cell receptor beta chains were read from a single sample in a study of blood T cell repertoires in COVID-19. Sequencing was performed with immunoSEQ multiplex PCR; in TCRdb, only in-frame clones are kept and a portion is missing. The sample carries some 180,000 clones, around 90% recorded once. Sequences were obtained from peripheral blood. These receptors originate from a middle-aged man with acute or convalescent COVID-19. CDR3s include the opening cysteine and the closing phenylalanine or tryptophan. Each record gives: D gene, clone size, J gene, V gene, CDR3 protein, CDR3 DNA. The D gene is left open where the match is weak. Some rows mark clone size as missing; the rest say once, few, many or name a class of expanded clone.

>TRBD1|once|TRBJ2-7|TRBV2
CASSEQAGGVYEQYF
TGTGCCAGCAGTGAACAGGCAGGGGGAGTCTACGAGCAGTACTTC
>.|once|TRBJ2-1|TRBV5-1
CASSVGSRNNEQFF
TGCGCCAGCAGCGTGGGGTCTAGGAACAATGAGCAGTTCTTC
>.|.|TRBJ1-4|TRBV18
CASSPTEGGTNEKLFF
TGTGCCAGCTCACCCACCGAAGGGGGAACTAATGAAAAACTGTTTTTT
>.|.|TRBJ1-1|TRBV5-6
CASILQGQGNTEAFF
TGTGCCAGCATCCTCCAGGGGCAGGGAAACACTGAAGCTTTCTTT
>.|.|TRBJ2-1|TRBV27
CASSLLGGERMGNEQFF
TGTGCCAGCAGTTTATTAGGGGGGGAGAGGATGGGCAATGAGCAGTTCTTC
>.|.|TRBJ1-5|TRBV7-2
CASSLGDTGNQPQHF
TGTGCCAGCAGCTTAGGAGACACAGGCAATCAGCCCCAGCATTTT
>.|.|TRBJ2-1|TRBV5-1
CASSFLDSSTYNEQFF
TGCGCCAGCAGTTTTCTCGACAGCTCGACCTACAATGAGCAGTTCTTC
>.|.|TRBJ2-7|TRBV10-2
CASRNVEEQYF
TGCGCCAGCCGAAACGTGGAGGAGCAGTACTTC
>.|.|TRBJ2-7|TRBV15
CATSRDRSLREQYF
TGTGCCACCAGCAGAGATCGTTCCCTGCGCGAGCAGTACTTC
>.|.|TRBJ2-1|TRBV14
CASSPQGNEQFF
TGTGCCAGCAGCCCACAGGGCAATGAGCAGTTCTTC
>TRBD1|.|TRBJ1-3|TRBV6-5
CASSYTRDRGGNTIYF
TGTGCCAGCAGTTACACCCGGGACAGGGGTGGAAACACCATATATTTT
>TRBD2|.|TRBJ2-3|TRBV20-1
CSASRLAGGSDTQYF
TGCAGTGCTAGTCGGCTAGCGGGGGGAAGTGATACGCAGTATTTT
>.|.|TRBJ2-7|TRBV2
CASKQWTSGTGAYEQYF
TGTGCCAGCAAGCAGTGGACAAGCGGGACAGGAGCCTACGAGCAGTACTTC
>TRBD1|few|TRBJ1-5|TRBV30
CAWSGTGGNQPQHF
TGTGCCTGGAGTGGGACAGGGGGCAATCAGCCCCAGCATTTT
>.|.|TRBJ1-1|TRBV14
CASSRRGTEAFF
TGTGCCAGCAGCCGGAGGGGAACTGAAGCTTTCTTT
>.|.|TRBJ1-4|TRBV6-5
CASNRATNEKLFF
TGTGCCAGCAACAGGGCCACTAATGAAAAACTGTTTTTT
>TRBD1|once|TRBJ2-7|TRBV5-5
CASSWGLDIGTGPTYEQYF
TGTGCCAGCAGCTGGGGGTTAGATATCGGGACAGGGCCTACCTACGAGCAGTACTTC
>.|.|TRBJ1-1|TRBV6-5
CASSYSGGNTEAFF
TGTGCCAGCAGTTACTCGGGGGGGAACACTGAAGCTTTCTTT
>.|.|TRBJ1-5|TRBV27
CASSFNILSNQPQHF
TGTGCCAGCAGTTTTAATATCCTTAGCAATCAGCCCCAGCATTTT
>TRBD2|once|TRBJ2-1|TRBV7-8
CASRPGTSGGWDEQFF
TGTGCCAGCAGACCGGGGACTAGCGGGGGCTGGGATGAGCAGTTCTTC